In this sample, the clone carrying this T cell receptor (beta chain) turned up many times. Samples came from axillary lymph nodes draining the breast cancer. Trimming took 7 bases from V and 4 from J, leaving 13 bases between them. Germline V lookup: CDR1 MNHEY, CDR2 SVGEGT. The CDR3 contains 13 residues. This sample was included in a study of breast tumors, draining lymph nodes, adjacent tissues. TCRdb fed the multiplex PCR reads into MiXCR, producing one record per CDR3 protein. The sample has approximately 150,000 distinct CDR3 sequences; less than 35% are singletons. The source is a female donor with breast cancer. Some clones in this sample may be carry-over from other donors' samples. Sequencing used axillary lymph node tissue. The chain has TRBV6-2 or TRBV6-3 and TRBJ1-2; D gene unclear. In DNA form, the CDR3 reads TGTGCCAGCACCTACGGGGTTCCCTATGGCTACACCTTC. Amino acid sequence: CASTYGVPYGYTF.